The clone carrying this T cell receptor (beta chain) has just a few counts. What it binds is unknown. This entry belongs to a study of T cell repertoires in cytomegalovirus infection. The overall study: CMV epitopes in the study were HLA-C-restricted (recently identified) and HLA-B-restricted (well studied). TCR beta signatures that were public indicated CMV infection and matching HLA type. Notes on the study in general: There were HLA-C-restricted CMV-specific TCR beta clonotypes dominating the ex vivo response. Accumulated public TCR beta family frequency recognized individuals carrying CMV together with the relevant HLA.

MiXCR, applied by TCRdb to the reads, yields one record per CDR3 protein. The table lists 650,000 to 900,000 distinct CDR3 sequences, 25% to 30% of them singletons. Germline CDR1 and CDR2: LNHDA and SQIVND (reference sequence). Deletions cut 2 bases from V and 3 bases from J, with 7 bases between. CDR3 length: 13 residues. This rearrangement joins TRBV19 to TRBJ1-1; TRBD1 is a possible D gene (5 bases). The sample here was cultured CD8+ T cells from PBMCs, taken from culture after CMV antigen stimulation. The receptor's source is a human donor in good health (CMV status not recorded). Some clones in this sample may be carry-over from other donors' samples. The CDR3 region has the DNA TGTGCCAGTAGTATATCCAGGGACACTGAAGCTTTCTTT. Its translation is CASSISRDTEAFF.